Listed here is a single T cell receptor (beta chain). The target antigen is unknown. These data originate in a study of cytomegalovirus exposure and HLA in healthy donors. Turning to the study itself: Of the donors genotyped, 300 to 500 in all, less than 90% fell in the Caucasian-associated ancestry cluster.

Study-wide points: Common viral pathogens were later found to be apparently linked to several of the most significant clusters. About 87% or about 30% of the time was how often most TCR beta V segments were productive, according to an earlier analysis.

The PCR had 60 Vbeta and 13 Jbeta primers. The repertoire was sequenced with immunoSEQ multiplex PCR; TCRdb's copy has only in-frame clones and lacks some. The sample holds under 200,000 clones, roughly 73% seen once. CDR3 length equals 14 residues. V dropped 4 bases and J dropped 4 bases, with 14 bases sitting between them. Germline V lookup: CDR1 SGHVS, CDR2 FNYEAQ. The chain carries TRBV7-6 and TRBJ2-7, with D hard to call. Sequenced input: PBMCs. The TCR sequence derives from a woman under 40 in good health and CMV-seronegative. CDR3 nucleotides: TGTGCCAGCAGCTACGACAAACCGCATTACGAGCAGTACTTC. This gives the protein CASSYDKPHYEQYF.